These 16 T cell receptor beta chains originate from one sample sequenced in a study of spatial heterogeneity in lung cancer. Study-wide points: One measure, the expanded intratumoral alpha and beta TCR count, tracked tumor mutation counts.

Described time point: sample taken at primary tumor resection. TCRdb ran MiXCR on the 5' RACE reads and lists one entry per CDR3 protein. The sample records about 12,000 distinct CDR3 sequences, roughly 7.2% being singletons. No antigen has been assigned to these receptors. Material: lung tumor tissue, obtained at surgery. All receptors come from a female donor with early-stage non-small cell lung cancer.

This clonotype was seen at least ten times. The gene calls are TRBV7-2 and TRBJ2-7, with 9 bases that match TRBD1. The CDR3 sequence is 13 residues long. Germline V gene data show CDR1 as SGHTA and CDR2 as FQGNSA. V dropped 5 bases and J dropped 2; count of bases not matched to a gene: 1. CDR3 sequence (DNA): TGTGCCAGCAGCCGGGACAGGGCCTACGAGCAGTACTTC. Translation gives CASSRDRAYEQYF.

In its sample, this clonotype was seen many times. The rearrangement uses TRBV21-1 and TRBJ1-2; the D segment call TRBD1 is taken from the table without a DNA check. TRBV21-1 is listed as a pseudogene. CDR3 length equals 15 residues. Written as DNA, the CDR3 is TGTGCCAGCAGTGAAATATGGGCGGCAAACTATGGCTACACCTTC. Translation gives CASSEIWAANYGYTF.

This clonotype appeared many times. The chain employs TRBV28 and TRBJ1-5, with 10 bases matching TRBD1. CDR1 is MDHEN, CDR2 SYDVKM, per germline. V trimming: 10 bases; J trimming: 4 bases; junction bases outside the gene matches: 4. The CDR3 length is 13 residues. The CDR3 is CATPGQGNQPQHF. CDR3 in DNA: TGTGCCACGCCGGGACAGGGGAATCAGCCCCAGCATTTT.

This clonotype was observed at least ten times. CDR3 in amino acids: CATLEGTGGLSYEQYF. The CDR3 DNA sequence: TGTGCCACCCTTGAGGGTACAGGGGGCCTCTCCTACGAGCAGTACTTC. The rearrangement uses TRBV10-3 and TRBJ2-7, with TRBD1 matching over 9 bases. Germline loops: CDR1 ENHRY, CDR2 SYGVKD. The CDR3 loop spans 16 amino acids. The V gene end was trimmed by 10 bases and the J gene end by 0 bases; junction bases not matched to a gene: 13.

Judged by abundance, this clonotype is medium-sized. The gene calls are TRBV5-5 and TRBJ2-7, with 7 bases identical to TRBD1. Germline CDR1 and CDR2: SGHKS and YYEKEE (reference sequence). CDR3 length equals 15 residues. Germline trimming cut 2 bases from V and 2 bases from J; bases unmatched to any gene: 7. The DNA of the CDR3 is TGTGCCAGCAGCTTACTCCGGGACAGAGCCTACGAGCAGTACTTC. It specifies CASSLLRDRAYEQYF.

This clonotype was picked up a small number of times. The V gene is TRBV28, the J gene TRBJ1-6; no firm D call. Trimming left V 6 bases short and J 15 bases short, with 15 bases between. CDR1 is MDHEN and CDR2 is SYDVKM in the germline V gene. The CDR3 runs 12 residues. The CDR3 DNA is TGTGCCAGCAGGCAGCTTCTGAGGGACCTCCACTTT. This translates into CASRQLLRDLHF.

This clonotype occurred many times. V gene TRBV6-1 combines with J gene TRBJ2-6, with a weak D call TRBD1 (6 bases). Trimming left V 3 bases short and J 0 bases short, with 15 bases between. Germline CDR1 is MNHNS and CDR2 is SASEGT. The CDR3 is made up of 18 amino acids. Here the CDR3 DNA reads TGTGCCAGCAGTGAGTGGGGGCTCAGAATCTCTGGGGCCAACGTCCTGACTTTC. Protein: CASSEWGLRISGANVLTF.

Ten or more counts support this clonotype. This rearrangement joins TRBV6-5 to TRBJ2-1; D might be TRBD1 or TRBD2, each matching 5 bases. This CDR3 comprises 14 residues. The V end was cut by 6 bases, the J end by 2 bases, with 11 bases between. Germline values: CDR1 MNHEY, CDR2 SVGAGI. CDR3 amino acids: CASSRDAAYNEQFF. The CDR3 DNA reads as TGTGCCAGCAGCCGGGACGCTGCCTACAATGAGCAGTTCTTC.

This clonotype has at least ten counts. The chain couples TRBV12-3 or TRBV12-4 to TRBJ2-7; maybe TRBD2 (7 bases). V shed 2 bases and J shed 3 bases, with 11 bases lying between them. This CDR3 has 14 amino acids. CDR3 coding DNA: TGTGCCAGCAGTTTAAGGGGGGGTCTCTACGAGCAGTACTTC. It translates to CASSLRGGLYEQYF.

This clonotype was found many times. J is TRBJ2-6 and V is TRBV30, with D possibly being TRBD2 (6 bases). Germline CDR1 reads GTSNPN; CDR2 reads SVGIG (reference sequence). V gave up 3 bases and J gave up 4 bases, with 13 bases separating them. CDR3 size: 15 residues. CDR3 sequence reads: CAWRRGRTGANVLTF. The DNA for the CDR3 is TGTGCCTGGAGGCGGGGTAGAACCGGGGCCAACGTCCTGACTTTC.

This clonotype has ten or more counts. V usage is TRBV20-1 and J usage is TRBJ1-1; 11 nucleotides match TRBD1. Germline V gene data show CDR1 as DFQATT and CDR2 as SNEGSKA (reference sequence). The length of the CDR3 is 13 residues. CDR3 nucleotides: TGCAGCACAAGTGGACAGGGGGCCGCTGAAGCTTTCTTT. Amino acids: CSTSGQGAAEAFF.

This clonotype was recorded many times. This chain connects TRBV6-2 or TRBV6-3 to TRBJ1-1; D perhaps matches TRBD1 (5 bases). This CDR3 is 14 amino acids long. Trimming pared 4 bases from V and 0 bases from J, leaving 9 bases between. Germline assignment: CDR1 MNHEY and CDR2 SVGEGT. CDR3 nucleotide sequence: TGTGCCAGCAGTTGGGACCGTTTGAACACTGAAGCTTTCTTT. This sequence encodes CASSWDRLNTEAFF.

This clonotype came up many times. The gene calls are TRBV27 and TRBJ2-7; D is perhaps TRBD2 (7 bases). The V end lost 3 bases, the J end lost 5 bases, and 11 bases lay between the germline ends. CDR1 is MNHEY and CDR2 is SMNVEV in the germline V gene (reference sequence). The length of the CDR3 is 13 residues. The CDR3 region has the DNA TGTGCCAGCAGTTTTGGGGGGGACAACGAGCAGTACTTC. It translates to CASSFGGDNEQYF.

This clonotype was recorded at least ten times. The chain links TRBV5-5 to TRBJ1-2; maybe TRBD1 (5 bases). Germline values: CDR1 SGHKS, CDR2 YYEKEE (reference sequence). Deletions cut 4 bases from V and 2 bases from J, with 15 bases between. CDR3 length equals 15 residues. CDR3 protein: CASSAGARENYGYTF. CDR3 in DNA: TGTGCCAGCAGCGCTGGCGCCAGGGAGAACTATGGCTACACCTTC.

This clonotype was seen a single time. The V gene is TRBV7-2, the J gene TRBJ2-3; D is undetermined. This CDR3 comprises 15 residues. The ends were cut back, 8 bases at V and 4 bases at J, with 19 bases in the middle. Germline lookup yields CDR1 SGHTA and CDR2 FQGNSA. The CDR3 is CASRPDPSGADTQYF. The CDR3 region has the DNA TGTGCCAGCCGGCCGGACCCTTCCGGCGCAGATACGCAGTATTTT.

This clonotype was seen ten or more times. V and J are TRBV5-5 and TRBJ1-5; weak D call: TRBD1 (5 bases). The CDR3 extends over 16 amino acids. Germline V CDR1 and CDR2: SGHKS, YYEKEE (reference sequence). The V gene lost 0 bases and the J gene lost 2 bases, with 12 bases spanning the gap. CDR3 loop: CASSLAVGHGNQPQHF. The CDR3, as DNA: TGTGCCAGCAGCTTGGCGGTGGGGCACGGCAATCAGCCCCAGCATTTT.